The present T cell receptor (beta chain) was sequenced within a study of T cells in Graves' hyperthyroidism and ophthalmopathy. The V end lost 1 base, the J end lost 0 bases, and 9 bases lay between the germline ends. There are 15 residues in the CDR3. Looked up from germline, CDR1 is KGHSH and CDR2 is LQKENI. The TCR beta CDR3 regions underwent amplification using RNA transcripts as the source. The HTBI primer set was used in a first-round RT-PCR of the TCR CDR3. TCRdb used MiXCR to reprocess the multiplex PCR reads, holding one entry per CDR3 protein. The sample lists 340,000 or so distinct CDR3 sequences, around 20% occurring once.

This receptor was taken from a woman aged 50 to 65 with Graves' hyperthyroidism. Sample: blood. The rearrangement uses TRBV18 and TRBJ1-1; D gene unclear. CDR3 in amino acids: CASSPLADMNTEAFF. CDR3 coding DNA: TGTGCCAGCTCACCACTAGCAGACATGAACACTGAAGCTTTCTTT. The full variable domain, rest sourced from reference TRBV18 and TRBJ1-1, is NAGVMQNPRHLVRRRGQEARLRCSPMKGHSHVYWYRQLPEEGLKFMVYLQKENIIDESGMPKERFSAEFPKEGPSILRIQQVVRGDSAAYFCASSPLADMNTEAFFGQGTRLTVV.